This TCR beta chain stems from a study of OX40 agonist ivuxolimab in advanced cancers. As for the study more broadly: The costimulatory receptor OX40 (CD134) was targeted by ivuxolimab, a fully human IgG2 agonistic monoclonal antibody. Intravenous ivuxolimab was administered to patients every 2 weeks at six dose levels: 0.01, 0.1, 0.3, 1.5, 3 and 10 mg/kg. Of the roughly 54 dose-escalation patients, hepatocellular carcinoma was present in around 20, melanoma in around 15, renal cell carcinoma in 9 and head and neck cancer in 9. A male proportion of nearly 85% and a mean age of 60 years, ranging from about 20 to 79, were recorded for the dose-escalation cohort. Prior anti-PD-1, anti-PD-L1 or anti-CTLA-4 therapy was permitted, and checkpoint inhibitors had been received by more than 35% of dose-escalation patients. Partial responses occurred in three dose-escalation patients: two with cutaneous melanoma and one with hepatocellular carcinoma. Peripheral TCRbeta sequencing aimed to test whether ivuxolimab altered TCR sequence diversity and caused clonal T-cell expansion. The paper reports the monotherapy dose-escalation portion (N ≈ 50 patients) of the phase I ivuxolimab trial. Results the study describes overall, beyond this receptor: Antigen specificity was not determined for the clonally expanded peripheral T cells. At doses of 0.1 to 3.0 mg/kg, clonal expansion of both CD4+ and CD8+ blood T cells was observed from baseline to week 6. In the 0.1-3.0 mg/kg groups, partial responders had among the lowest normalized peripheral clonal expansion, particularly in CD8+ T cells. After ivuxolimab, CD8+ T cells had more expanded clones than CD4+ T cells on average. Low levels of normalized T-cell clonal expansion were also shown by some nonresponding patients.

The trial excluded patients who had a history of autoimmune disease or who were on systemic immunosuppression. Peripheral blood for TCR sequencing was drawn from every dose cohort at baseline, at cycle 4 day 1 and at cycle 7 day 1. Samples were obtained from an open-label, multicenter, first-in-human phase I dose-escalation trial of ivuxolimab. The trial enrolled adults with locally advanced or metastatic head and neck squamous cell, hepatocellular, melanoma or renal cell carcinoma. CD4+ and CD8+ T cells were sorted separately from peripheral blood before TCR sequencing. The germline V gene sets CDR1 to SNHLY and CDR2 to FYNNEI. The CDR3 runs 14 amino acids, cysteine and phenylalanine included. The retained sequence is limited to the CDR3, 42 bases, with the frame set at the first base. The trim is 10 bases for V and 0 bases for J, with a gap of 16 bases between the germline ends. Of note for this clone: There is no known antigen for this receptor. No much larger clone is present one base from it, and per-base qualities are unavailable.

To sequence the TCRbeta CDR3 region, genomic DNA was isolated from the sorted cells. TCRbeta CDR3 regions were sequenced using the immunoSEQ Assay. TCRdb took over this immuneACCESS table, retaining in-frame rearrangements with V and J assigned. Such tables are incomplete; in checked studies, under half of the missing clones stem from an unresolved V gene, and the remainder is unexplained. Present in this sample are about 68,000 clones, approximately 86% of which were seen just once. In total, the top ten clones hold approximately 2.1% of the sample. The input for sequencing was CD4+ or CD8+ T cells sorted from blood, taken in a trial of the OX40 agonist ivuxolimab. The chain was built from TRBV2 and TRBJ2-7; TRBD2 is a weak D gene call, 5 bases matching. This TCR derives from an adult with an advanced solid tumor such as melanoma, head and neck, liver or kidney cancer. The bases are TGTGCCACACACCGGGAAAGAAGCTCCTACGAGCAGTACTTC. Translation gives CATHRERSSYEQYF. Supplemented by the reference TRBV2 and TRBJ2-7 proteins around the CDR3, the complete variable domain is EPEVTQTPSHQVTQMGQEVILRCVPISNHLYFYWYRQILGQKVEFLVSFYNNEISEKSEIFDDQFSVERPDGSNFTLKIRSTKLEDSAMYFCATHRERSSYEQYFGPGTRLTVT.